The present T cell receptor beta chain was sequenced within a study of molecular identifiers for immune sequencing clone quantification. Study findings and constraints: One cell's worth of spiked Jurkat TCR RNA was reportedly detectable among about a million naive cells.

Details on this clonotype: The antigen remains undetermined.

The V gene end was trimmed by 6 bases and the J gene end by 3 bases; junction bases not matched to a gene: 7. This CDR3 is 14 amino acids long. Preparation of the bulk TCR libraries relied on previously described methods and listed TCR primers. In TCRdb, the PCR reads were re-called with MiXCR into one record per CDR3 protein. This table has hundreds of thousands of distinct CDR3 sequences, 25% appearing once. Using 10%, 30% or 50% RNA, naive CD8 libraries were derived from approximately 20,000 to 1,000,000 sorted cells. Sorting captured naive CD8 T cells as CD8+CD4-CCR7+CD45RA+. Specimen: naive CD8+ T cells from blood, with Jurkat cell RNA spiked in. Subset noted: FACS-sorted CD8+CD4-CCR7+CD45RA+ naive T cells. J is TRBJ2-5 and V is TRBV12-3 or TRBV12-4, with 7 bases lining up with TRBD2. The sequence was obtained from a human donor in good health. Some libraries in this study had Jurkat cell RNA spiked in. CDR3 protein: CASSSGTKEETQYF. The CDR3 DNA reads TGTGCCAGCAGCTCCGGGACTAAAGAAGAGACCCAGTACTTC.